This entry lists 26 T cell receptor beta chains sequenced from one sample in a study of cytomegalovirus exposure and HLA in healthy donors (dated by TCRdb to about 2017). Libraries were constructed by the immunoSEQ multiplex PCR assay. This is the immuneACCESS table as TCRdb keeps it, with only in-frame sequences that have V and J called. A part of the clones is gone; compared with another copy, unresolved V genes explain less than half, and the rest is unexplained. Across this sample there are 260,000 or so clones, with around 87% seen only once. The ten biggest clones cover about 0.99% of the sample. The sample taken for sequencing was PBMCs. Receptor source: a woman aged 18-30 years in good health and CMV-seronegative.

This rearrangement joins TRBV30 to TRBJ2-7; no definite D call. The germline V gene encodes CDR1 GTSNPN and CDR2 SVGIG (reference sequence). V lost 0 bases and J lost 0, with 6 bases in between. This CDR3 spans 13 amino acids. The CDR3 region is CAWSVLPSYEQYF. DNA of the CDR3: TGTGCCTGGAGTGTACTGCCCTCCTACGAGCAGTACTTC.

This chain joins TRBV5-1 and TRBJ1-4, with D tentatively TRBD1 (6 bases). Germline CDR1 is SGHRS and CDR2 is YFSETQ. Trimming cost V 8 bases and J 8 bases, with 16 bases left between them. The CDR3 runs 13 residues. The CDR3 DNA is TGCGCCAGTTCTCGGGGGGCGCGGGAAAAACTGTTTTTT. It encodes CASSRGAREKLFF.

The chain links TRBV28 to TRBJ2-1; 7 nucleotides agree with TRBD1. V shed 2 bases, J shed 10 bases, and the junction held 2 bases outside the gene matches. The CDR3 runs 12 residues. Germline loops: CDR1 MDHEN, CDR2 SYDVKM. CDR3 in DNA: TGTGCCAGCAGTTTAATGGACAGGGAGCAGTTCTTC. Translation gives CASSLMDREQFF. The whole variable domain, remainder taken from reference TRBV28 and TRBJ2-1, is DVKVTQSSRYLVKRTGEKVFLECVQDMDHENMFWYRQDPGLGLRLIYFSYDVKMKEKGDIPEGYSVSREKKERFSLILESASTNQTSMYLCASSLMDREQFFGPGTRLTVL.

This sequence joins TRBV7-2 and TRBJ2-3; 9 bases map to TRBD2. The germline V gene has CDR1 SGHTA and CDR2 FQGNSA. This CDR3 is built from 16 residues. Trimming took 1 base from V and 5 from J; bases not matched to a gene: 7. CDR3 DNA: TGTGCCAGCAGCTTAGAAGGCGGGAGGGCTGGAGATACGCAGTATTTT. Protein product: CASSLEGGRAGDTQYF. Using reference TRBV7-2 and TRBJ2-3 for the parts outside the CDR3, the full variable domain is GAGVSQSPSNKVTEKGKDVELRCDPISGHTALYWYRQSLGQGLEFLIYFQGNSAPDKSGLPSDRFSAERTGGSVSTLTIQRTQQEDSAVYLCASSLEGGRAGDTQYFGPGTRLTVL.

This clone was seen a single time. The chain is built from TRBV4-3 and TRBJ2-1; D is unresolved. The CDR3 runs to 15 residues. Germline CDR1 is LGHNA and CDR2 is YSLEER. V lost 0 bases to trimming and J lost 1 base, with 7 bases between them. DNA of the CDR3: TGCGCCAGCAGCCAAGATACTGCTTCCTACAATGAGCAGTTCTTC. It yields the protein CASSQDTASYNEQFF.

The chain joins TRBV6-4 to TRBJ2-1; possible D gene TRBD2, 6 bases. This CDR3 region has 16 residues. The germline CDR1 and CDR2 sequences are MRHNA and SNTAGT. V gave up 3 bases and J gave up 4 bases, with 16 bases separating them. The CDR3 reads CASSEGDSGPYNEQFF. In DNA, the CDR3 is TGTGCCAGCAGTGAAGGGGACTCGGGACCTTACAATGAGCAGTTCTTC.

The chain links TRBV5-6 to TRBJ2-7; TRBD1 matches 8 bases. This CDR3 has 15 amino acids. V dropped 4 bases and J dropped 2; count of bases not matched to a gene: 8. Looked up from germline, CDR1 is SGHDT and CDR2 is YYEEEE. The CDR3 DNA follows: TGTGCCAGCAGCGGGGGACAGGATCGCCCCTACGAGCAGTACTTC. As protein: CASSGGQDRPYEQYF.

The chain recombines TRBV7-8 with TRBJ2-5, with 9 bases fitting TRBD2. This CDR3 comprises 16 residues. Trimming at V came to 1 base and at J to 5 bases, leaving 8 bases not matched to a gene. In germline, CDR1 is SGHVS, CDR2 FQNEAQ. The CDR3 sequence: CASSLGIAGVWETQYF. The CDR3 coding sequence is TGTGCCAGCAGCTTAGGTATAGCGGGAGTTTGGGAGACCCAGTACTTC.

This clone occurred a few times. The gene calls are TRBV11-2 and TRBJ1-3; 7 positions agree with TRBD1. V shed 4 bases, J shed 4 bases, and the junction held 7 bases outside the gene matches. Germline-derived CDR1 and CDR2 are SGHAT and FQNNGV. This CDR3 has 15 amino acids. The CDR3 loop is CASSSQGGQGNTIYF. The CDR3, as DNA: TGTGCCAGCAGCTCCCAAGGGGGACAGGGAAACACCATATATTTT.

The V call is TRBV5-1, the J call TRBJ2-2, with a possible D match to TRBD2 (6 bases). V shed 2 bases and J shed 3 bases, with 14 bases lying between them. In germline, CDR1 is SGHRS, CDR2 YFSETQ. This CDR3 has 16 residues. CDR3 sequence reads: CASSLSTRGDTGELFF. CDR3 coding DNA: TGCGCCAGCAGCTTATCGACGCGGGGTGACACCGGGGAGCTGTTTTTT.

This clone was counted only a few times. The gene calls are TRBV5-1 and TRBJ2-7; 11 bases are shared with TRBD2. This CDR3 region has 16 residues. The germline CDR1 and CDR2 sequences are SGHRS and YFSETQ. V lost 0 bases and J lost 1; bases outside the gene matches: 3. CDR3 DNA sequence: TGCGCCAGCAGCTTGGCGGGACTAGCGGAGTCCTACGAGCAGTACTTC. It translates to CASSLAGLAESYEQYF.

This clone appeared a single time. V usage is TRBV6-5 and J usage is TRBJ1-4; D is ambiguous. The CDR3 contains 14 residues. Germline CDR1 and CDR2: MNHEY and SVGAGI. Trimming stripped 1 base from V and 10 bases from J, with 13 bases between. CDR3 region: CASSYFVTGGKLFF. CDR3 sequence (DNA): TGTGCCAGCAGTTACTTTGTTACCGGCGGAAAACTGTTTTTT.

The chain joins TRBV10-2 to TRBJ2-2, with unresolved D. This CDR3 contains 12 residues. Germline V gene data show CDR1 as WSHSY and CDR2 as SAAADI. Between the trimmed V and J ends, which lost 5 bases and 10 bases, there was a span of 11 bases. CDR3 protein: CASSHSIVELFF. The CDR3, as DNA: TGCGCCAGCAGTCACAGTATCGTGGAGCTGTTTTTT.

This chain uses TRBV27 with TRBJ2-3; 11 nucleotides align to TRBD2. The CDR3 contains 13 residues. Germline values: CDR1 MNHEY, CDR2 SMNVEV (reference sequence). Losses at the gene ends were 8 bases for V and 4 bases for J; bases not matched to a gene: 2. The CDR3 region has the DNA TGTGCCAGCCGACTAGCGGGATCAGATACGCAGTATTTT. Translated, it gives CASRLAGSDTQYF.

This chain links TRBV13 with TRBJ1-1; 7 nucleotides agree with TRBD1. After removal of 5 bases from V and 8 bases from J, the junction contained 5 bases not matched to a gene. The CDR3 covers 12 residues. Germline V CDR1 and CDR2: PRHDT, FYEKMQ (reference sequence). CDR3 bases: TGTGCCAGCAGCCCCGGGACAGCCGAAGCTTTCTTT. Its translation: CASSPGTAEAFF.

This chain connects TRBV5-4 to TRBJ1-2, with TRBD1 as a possible D gene (5 bases). Germline-derived CDR1 and CDR2 are SGHNT and YYREEE (reference sequence). The V end lost 4 bases, the J end lost 8 bases, and 18 bases lay between the germline ends. The CDR3 is 14 amino acids. The CDR3 spells CASSQGPGSGGYTF. Written as DNA, the CDR3 is TGTGCCAGCAGCCAAGGTCCAGGGTCCGGAGGCTACACCTTC.

Concerning this clone: Other DNA sequences in this sample translate to the same CDR3. The V gene is TRBV18, the J gene TRBJ2-7; TRBD2 matches at 11 bases. J lost 0 bases, V lost 6 bases, and 4 bases had no gene match. The CDR3 contains 15 residues. CDR1 and CDR2 (germline): KGHSH, LQKENI. The CDR3 here is CASSPGTSGSYEQYF. The CDR3, as DNA: TGTGCCAGCTCTCCCGGGACTAGCGGCTCCTACGAGCAGTACTTC.

The chain employs TRBV5-1 and TRBJ2-7; 14 bases agree with TRBD2. The CDR3 consists of 16 residues. Germline CDR1 and CDR2: SGHRS and YFSETQ. V lost 3 bases, J lost 6 bases, and 8 bases stayed unmatched. CDR3 bases: TGCGCCAGCAGCTCCGGGACTAGCGGGAGTATAAGCGAGCAGTACTTC. Its translation is CASSSGTSGSISEQYF.

This chain links TRBV2 with TRBJ2-7; 7 nucleotides agree with TRBD1. Trimming cost V 3 bases and J 5 bases; bases outside gene matches: 16. The CDR3 contains 17 residues. Per the germline V gene, CDR1 is SNHLY and CDR2 is FYNNEI. Here the CDR3 DNA reads TGTGCCAGCAGTGATCAGGACAGGTGGTCGTCAAGCAACGAGCAGTACTTC. Protein sequence: CASSDQDRWSSSNEQYF.

The V and J genes are TRBV10-3 and TRBJ2-7; tentatively, D is TRBD2 (8 bases). The CDR3 runs 14 residues. CDR1 and CDR2 from the germline V gene are ENHRY and SYGVKD. Trimming stripped 10 bases from V and 5 bases from J, with 21 bases between. This chain's CDR3 is CATREGARLNEQYF. The CDR3 DNA is TGTGCCACCCGGGAGGGGGCTCGATTGAACGAGCAGTACTTC.

V is TRBV19 and J is TRBJ2-7; a possible D gene is TRBD1 (5 bases). Trimming removed 6 bases from V and 3 bases from J, with 18 bases in between. CDR1 and CDR2 (germline): LNHDA, SQIVND (reference sequence). CDR3 length: 15 residues. In nucleotides, the CDR3 is TGTGCCAGTAGCATACGGAGTCAGGGCGACTACGAGCAGTACTTC. Its protein product is CASSIRSQGDYEQYF.

This chain joins TRBV25-1 and TRBJ2-3, with a weak D call TRBD2 (5 bases). The CDR3 has 16 amino acids. V lost 2 bases, J lost 2 bases, and 14 bases lay in between. The V gene's germline CDR1 is MGHDK and CDR2 SYGVNS. For the CDR3, the DNA is TGTGCCAGCAGTGAAAGGCAGCGGAGTTACACAGATACGCAGTATTTT. Its protein product is CASSERQRSYTDTQYF. The variable domain in full, completed from reference TRBV25-1 and TRBJ2-3, reads EADIYQTPRYLVIGTGKKITLECSQTMGHDKMYWYQQDPGMELHLIHYSYGVNSTEKGDLSSESTVSRIRTEHFPLTLESARPSHTSQYLCASSERQRSYTDTQYFGPGTRLTVL.

The chain is built from TRBV7-6 and TRBJ2-5; possibly TRBD2 for D (6 bases). CDR3 length equals 15 residues. V lost 10 bases and J 1 base, leaving 19 bases between the germline ends. Germline CDR1 reads SGHVS; CDR2 reads FNYEAQ. In DNA, the CDR3 is TGTGCCACCCAAGGGTCGGCCGGGGGCCAAGAGACCCAGTACTTC. Amino acid sequence: CATQGSAGGQETQYF.

This clone was picked up one time. This chain uses TRBV19 with TRBJ2-7; 12 nucleotides match TRBD2. The trim removed 6 bases at V and 6 bases at J, leaving 21 bases unmatched. Germline CDR1 and CDR2: LNHDA and SQIVND (reference sequence). The CDR3 length is 19 residues. The CDR3 DNA follows: TGTGCCAGTAGCCTCATTGCGCTAGCGGGAGGGCCAAGGCTATTCGAGCAGTACTTC. Its translation: CASSLIALAGGPRLFEQYF.

V and J are TRBV28 and TRBJ1-2, with D perhaps TRBD1 (6 bases). Looked up from germline, CDR1 is MDHEN and CDR2 is SYDVKM. Deletions cut 5 bases from V and 7 bases from J, with 20 bases between. This CDR3 is built from 15 residues. CDR3 sequence (DNA): TGTGCCAGCAGTCTAACTAGGGGGGGGGCTTTTGGCTACACCTTC. It codes for CASSLTRGGAFGYTF.

The chain carries TRBV6-1 and TRBJ1-2, with 7 bases aligning to TRBD1. This CDR3 has 15 amino acids. Germline V gives CDR1 MNHNS, CDR2 SASEGT. With V trimmed by 3 bases and J by 2 bases, 6 bases remained unmatched. The CDR3 DNA follows: TGTGCCAGCAGTGAGTCGGCAGGGGGGAACTATGGCTACACCTTC. Translating gives CASSESAGGNYGYTF.